This T cell receptor beta chain was sequenced during a study of cytomegalovirus exposure and HLA in healthy donors (dated by TCRdb to 2015 to 2018). Broadly, across the study: In an earlier analysis of around 540 of the donors, about 270 Gb of sequence data and 90 million to 130 million unique TCR beta sequences from about 179 million T cells were reported. Roughly 300 gigabases of sequencing data and roughly 81 million unique TCR sequences made up an early release that covered around 640 HLA-typed donors. Among the roughly 400 genotyped donors, around 81% belonged to the genetic ancestry cluster associated with self-reported Caucasian donors. The study was designed to test whether signatures of past pathogen exposure could be identified by cataloging public T cell receptors. The T cell repertoires of 666 subjects were profiled by immunosequencing and related to cytomegalovirus serostatus. In addition to the first cohort of 666 subjects, a separate validation cohort of 120 different subjects was used. The study combined high-throughput TCR immunosequencing, statistical association of individual TCRs with disease status, and machine learning to predict cytomegalovirus infection status. A later analysis re-analyzed previously published TCR beta repertoires from several hundred donors and added high-resolution HLA genotyping to study TCR occurrence patterns. The later analysis used no new phenotypic data to find candidate immune exposures, relying instead on TCR beta sequences and their occurrence across donors. An earlier analysis of around 580 of the donors used high-throughput TCR beta sequencing to judge whether each TCR beta V gene segment behaved as functional or pseudogenic. Donor age, sex, ethnicity and CMV serostatus were compiled together with the repertoire data. Genome-wide SNP genotypes for about 60% of the roughly 670 donors were used in a later genetic analysis, which treated that subset as a discovery cohort. Every discovery cohort repertoire had been produced on one sequencing platform. HLA typing covered class I and class II loci at four-digit resolution. The number of donors typed differed by locus, with roughly 620-640 for A, B, C, DRB1 and DQB1, over 500 for DQA1, 606 for DPA1, and 450 to 480 for DPB1. Roughly five DR-DQ haplotypes were treated as single units for association and clustering because of strong linkage in the cohort. On average, roughly 250,000 unique TCR beta nucleotide sequences were sequenced per donor among roughly 430 genotyped donors of the cohort, with roughly 18% of those sequences being non-productive. Here is what the overall study found, with its caveats: The study gave a list of 150 to 200 TCR beta chains associated with cytomegalovirus. Roughly uniform sequencing depth across donors was assumed in presence/absence analyses, although this assumption may not hold. In a later analysis, several top co-occurrence clusters were reported to appear linked to parvovirus B19, influenza, CMV and Epstein-Barr virus. Because HLA typing was missing for some donors at each locus, association tests included only the typed subset. A further reported finding was that TCR beta sequences accurately predicted the HLA-A and HLA-B alleles for most subjects in the first cohort. In a later analysis, TCR association rates were found to vary across HLA loci, with the most associated TCRs seen for DRB1 alleles and the fewest for HLA-C alleles. A later genetic analysis reported fewer N-insertions in productive TCRs among donors in an Asian-associated ancestry cluster than the approximately 670-donor mean. In a later analysis, about 17,000 TCR beta sequences were associated with specific HLA alleles at a false discovery rate of 0.05. Only TCR beta chains were sequenced in this cohort, and the absence of alpha or paired-chain data limited detectable features. It was suggested by the authors that the approach could potentially be generalized to other disease states and immunological phenotypes. A group of highly shared sequence variants was considered likely to be a technical artifact of the sequencing pipeline. A later genetic analysis associated a missense DCLRE1C variant with V-gene and J-gene trimming of TCR beta chains, and an independent cohort replicated the association. A later analysis found that HLA-associated TCR beta chains were more clonally expanded and had lower generation probabilities than equally common non-associated chains. Most CMV-associated TCR beta chains appeared to be HLA-restricted in a later analysis, and the HLA associations seemed to be driven largely by CMV exposure. Because the 87-base-pair reads could not distinguish some IMGT-functional V segments, including TRBV6-2 and TRBV6-3, those segments were excluded. Strong co-occurrence of HLA alleles, especially DR and DQ, made assigning TCR associations to individual alleles difficult. Roughly 17 rarely observed V segments, including chromosome 9 orphons, were excluded from the earlier analysis of 550 to 700 of the donors because counts were too low. Most TCR sequences were observed very rarely across donors, whereas some public TCRs were present in many individuals. Cytomegalovirus status was reported to be diagnosed by the classifier with high specificity and sensitivity in both the original and validation cohorts. Immune exposure information for the cohort was limited to CMV serostatus. Linkage disequilibrium might explain the correlated functional status among segregating V segments, but an unknown experimental factor could not be excluded. In an earlier analysis of around 600 of the donors, most TCR beta V segments appeared in productive rearrangements about 87% or about 30% of the time, broadly matching IMGT annotations. In vitro tests confirmed that a few of the cytomegalovirus-associated TCR beta chains recognize cytomegalovirus antigens.

V lost 0 bases and J lost 6 bases, and the count of bases not matched to a germline gene is 4. In the germline V gene, CDR1 corresponds to MNHEY and CDR2 to SVGAGI. Measured from the cysteine to the phenylalanine, the CDR3 is 16 residues long. The kept DNA is CDR3 alone, 48 bases in frame from the first base. This clone was observed a few times. Its antigen remains unidentified. Base qualities are not provided; no much larger clone lies one nucleotide away. The cohort was made up of 666 healthy bone marrow donors. All cohort members were sampled while nominally healthy, although unrecorded immune exposures were likely present. The donor was CMV seropositive and was included in the group of 250 to 350 seropositive cohort members. Every donor gave a peripheral blood sample, and the peripheral blood mononuclear cells from that sample were used for TCR beta sequencing. Genomic DNA extraction from the blood cell samples was performed with the Qiagen DNeasy Blood Extraction Kit.

Library preparation employed the immunoSEQ multiplex PCR assay. For the multiplex PCR, a mixture combining 60 forward primers for TCR Vbeta segments and 13 reverse primers for TCR Jbeta segments was used. The CDR3 region of rearranged TCR beta genes was amplified from genomic DNA with a multiplex PCR assay. The Illumina HiSeq System was used to sequence the amplified TCR beta libraries as 87-base-pair reads. The authors processed their data as follows. In a later analysis, roughly 80 million unique TCR beta chains were counted across the roughly 670 repertoires, and roughly 9.9 million of these chains were shared by at least two donors. Raw reads were error-corrected and collapsed into unique sequences by a nearest-neighbor algorithm in which closely related sequences were merged to remove PCR and sequencing errors. Alignment of CDR3 sequences to IMGT reference sequences was used to assign V, D and J gene segments. Each retained sequence needed at least a six-nucleotide match to both a V gene segment and a J gene segment. Rearrangements were called productive when the CDR3 lacked stop codons and stayed in frame with V and J; all others were non-productive. Following IMGT convention, CDR3 was defined as the stretch from the second conserved V-encoded cysteine to the conserved J-encoded phenylalanine. In an earlier analysis of 587 of the donors, sequences lacking an unambiguous match to a single V gene segment were excluded. In an earlier analysis of approximately 500 of the donors, a V segment was called functional when productive rearrangements were above 56.7%, and segregating when the standard deviation between donors exceeded 5%. To diagnose cytomegalovirus status from the catalog of TCR beta chain sequences, a statistical classification framework was built. A later analysis assigned V and J genes by comparing TCR nucleotide sequences with IMGT/GENE-DB human TR gene sequences. Using the TCRdist pipeline, a later analysis assigned CDR3 sequences along with most-parsimonious VDJ recombination scenarios. In a later analysis, each TCR beta chain was defined by its CDR3 amino acid sequence together with its V-gene family, and reads lacking a unique V-gene family were excluded. A later analysis removed several hundred highly shared, low-generation-probability nucleotide sequences to deal with suspected cross-contamination and a sequencing artifact. A later analysis calculated a clonal expansion index for each public chain from normalized within-repertoire ranks of inferred template counts. A later analysis computed generation probabilities with a VDJ recombination model fitted to out-of-frame rearrangements, and checked the results against IGoR. A later analysis scored TCR-TCR, TCR-HLA and TCR-CMV co-occurrence with hypergeometric tests, applying a repertoire-size bias correction to TCR pairs. A later analysis estimated false discovery rates by permuting HLA or CMV assignments 20 times. In a later analysis, co-occurring TCRs were grouped with DBSCAN, and TCRdist sequence similarity was added when clustering was performed within HLA-allele-positive subsets. Co-occurrence clustering excluded repertoires with fewer than 30,000 or more than 120,000 public chains, plus five with anomalous nucleotide sharing. Held by TCRdb, this immuneACCESS table contains in-frame sequences only and omits some clones. Under half of the omission traces to an unresolved V gene where checked; the cause of the rest is unknown. V, J and clone size derive from that table, while D and trimming were established from the DNA sequence. Across this sample there are 90,000 to 150,000 clones, with about 73% seen only once. The ten largest clones represent roughly 8.2% of the sample.

The V and J segments used are TRBV6-5 and TRBJ1-4; TRBD1 lines up with 10 middle nucleotides. This TCR was recovered from a woman aged 40 to 50 in good health and CMV-seropositive. The specimen was PBMCs. CDR3 reads: CASSYSSGTGDEKLFF. The DNA reads TGTGCCAGCAGTTACTCCTCCGGGACAGGGGATGAAAAACTGTTTTTT.